This TCR beta chain was sequenced for a study of blood T cell repertoires in COVID-19. Study-level background: Material from acute and convalescent COVID-19 was sourced from the United States, Italy and Spain. Sources were T cells, B-cell-depleted T cells, or PBMCs; the material itself was cDNA or gDNA.

Method: immunoSEQ multiplex PCR; TCRdb's copy keeps in-frame clones and lacks some. The repertoire has approximately 250,000 clones, around 80% of them found once; the top ten carry roughly 4%. The sequence was obtained from a man aged 25 to 40 with acute COVID-19. Sequencing was done on a sample of PBMCs or T cells enriched from blood (not recorded which).

CDR3 protein: CASSLGTGVGNSPLHF. The CDR3 DNA reads as TGTGCCAGCAGCTTAGGGACAGGGGTGGGCAATTCACCCCTCCACTTT. V is TRBV11-2 and J is TRBJ1-6, with TRBD1 matching over 9 bases. The length of the CDR3 is 16 residues. The ends lost 1 base at V and 7 bases at J; junction bases unmatched: 5. Germline V lookup: CDR1 SGHAT, CDR2 FQNNGV.